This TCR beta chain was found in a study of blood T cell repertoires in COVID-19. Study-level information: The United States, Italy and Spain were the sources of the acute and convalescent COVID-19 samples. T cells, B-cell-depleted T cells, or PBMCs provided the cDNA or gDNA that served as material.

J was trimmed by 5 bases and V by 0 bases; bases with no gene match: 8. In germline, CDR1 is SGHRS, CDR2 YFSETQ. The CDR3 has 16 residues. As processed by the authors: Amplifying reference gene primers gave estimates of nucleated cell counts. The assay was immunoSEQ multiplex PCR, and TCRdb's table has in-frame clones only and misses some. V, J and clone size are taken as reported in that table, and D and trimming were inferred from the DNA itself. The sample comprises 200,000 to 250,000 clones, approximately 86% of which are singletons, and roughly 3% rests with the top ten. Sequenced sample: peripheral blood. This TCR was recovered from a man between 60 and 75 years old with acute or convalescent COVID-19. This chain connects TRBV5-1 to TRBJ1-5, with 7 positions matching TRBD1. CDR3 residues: CASSLEGQGGDQPQHF. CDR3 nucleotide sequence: TGCGCCAGCAGCTTGGAAGGTCAGGGGGGCGATCAGCCCCAGCATTTT. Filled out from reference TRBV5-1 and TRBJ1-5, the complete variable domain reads KAGVTQTPRYLIKTRGQQVTLSCSPISGHRSVSWYQQTPGQGLQFLFEYFSETQRNKGNFPGRFSGRQFSNSRSEMNVSTLELGDSALYLCASSLEGQGGDQPQHFGDGTRLSIL.